The following is a T cell receptor (beta chain) sequence with its context. The antigen this receptor binds is unknown. Per-base quality was not reported, and no clone a single base away is much larger than it. Trimmed from V: 3 bases; trimmed from J: 0 bases; junction bases lacking a gene match: 8. The CDR3 contains 18 residues, cysteine and phenylalanine counted. Only the CDR3 DNA is retained, 54 bases long and in frame from the first base. CDR1 and CDR2 were assigned from the germline V gene as LGHNA and YNFKEQ. TCRbeta CDR3 regions were amplified from genomic DNA using the immunoSEQ Assay, a bias-controlled multiplex PCR. On the authors' methods: The number of nucleated cells in each sample was estimated from the amplification of reference gene primers within the assay. Sequence reads were collapsed and filtered to measure the absolute abundance of every unique TCRbeta CDR3 rearrangement. For each sample, productive Simpson clonality was calculated as the square root of Simpson's diversity index over productive rearrangements. TCRdb provides this immuneACCESS table in a form limited to in-frame rearrangements. Some clones are lacking; in checked studies, under half of them reflect an unresolved V gene, and why the rest are absent is not known. Clonal size and the V and J genes are those of that table, whereas D and trimming came from the DNA. The sample includes more than 80,000 clones, with approximately 86% observed a single time. Together, the top ten hold roughly 5.4% of the sample.

Collaborating institutions collected whole blood in K2EDTA tubes following their own protocols. For TCRbeta analysis, collaborators shipped samples in one of three forms: frozen whole blood, isolated PBMCs, or DNA extracted from either of those sample types. The data stem from a study of blood T cell repertoires in COVID-19 (dated by TCRdb to 2019 to 2021). Describing the broader study: Samples from collaborators originated in the United States, Italy and Spain and spanned both the acute and convalescent phases of COVID-19. Where available, HLA class I and class II types were obtained from metadata supplied by the sample provider rather than from assay-based typing. The dataset comprised deeply sampled blood TCRbeta repertoires from subjects exposed to, actively infected with, or recovered from COVID-19. Samples came from the ongoing ImmuneRACE study (first 160 participants) plus 1,254 subjects from 6 global collaborators. Sample metadata almost always included a de-identified subject ID, COVID-19 status, age in years and sex. The prospective study material was composed of cDNA or gDNA derived from T cells, B-cell-depleted T cells, or PBMCs. A freely available public database, intended as a resource for researchers studying the immune response to SARS-CoV-2, is where the repertoires were released. Study-wide conclusions, independent of this receptor: Clinical and demographic metadata were provided uncurated, with the amount varying by source and participant.

The V and J segments used are TRBV4-2 and TRBJ2-3, and 11 junction bases match TRBD2. The sample consisted of peripheral blood. This TCR was recovered from a man in his forties with acute or convalescent COVID-19. In nucleotide form, the sequence is TGTGCCAGCAGCCAGAACCCGGGACTAGCGGCTAGCACAGATACGCAGTATTTT. Translated, this gives CASSQNPGLAASTDTQYF.